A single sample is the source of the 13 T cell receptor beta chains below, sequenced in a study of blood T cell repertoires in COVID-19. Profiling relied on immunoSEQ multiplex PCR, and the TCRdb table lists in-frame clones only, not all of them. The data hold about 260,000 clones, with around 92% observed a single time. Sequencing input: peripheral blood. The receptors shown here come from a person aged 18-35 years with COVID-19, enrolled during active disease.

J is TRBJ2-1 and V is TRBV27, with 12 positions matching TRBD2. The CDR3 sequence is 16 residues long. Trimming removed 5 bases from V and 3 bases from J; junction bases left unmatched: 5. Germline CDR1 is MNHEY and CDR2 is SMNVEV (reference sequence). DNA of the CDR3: TGTGCCAGCAGTCGAACGACTAGCGGGAGCTACAATGAGCAGTTCTTC. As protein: CASSRTTSGSYNEQFF.

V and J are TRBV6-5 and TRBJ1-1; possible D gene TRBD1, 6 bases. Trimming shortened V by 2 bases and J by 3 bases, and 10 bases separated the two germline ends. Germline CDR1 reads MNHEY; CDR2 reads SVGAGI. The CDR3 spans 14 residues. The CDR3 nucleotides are TGTGCCAGCAGTTACGGGGGCTGGGACACTGAAGCTTTCTTT. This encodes CASSYGGWDTEAFF.

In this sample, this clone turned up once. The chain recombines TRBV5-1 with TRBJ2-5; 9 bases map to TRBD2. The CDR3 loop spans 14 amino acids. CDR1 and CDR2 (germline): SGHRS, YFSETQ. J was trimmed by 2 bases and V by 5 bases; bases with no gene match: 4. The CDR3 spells CASSTSGPQETQYF. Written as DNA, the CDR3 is TGCGCCAGCAGTACTAGCGGGCCACAAGAGACCCAGTACTTC. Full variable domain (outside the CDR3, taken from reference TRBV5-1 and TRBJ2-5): KAGVTQTPRYLIKTRGQQVTLSCSPISGHRSVSWYQQTPGQGLQFLFEYFSETQRNKGNFPGRFSGRQFSNSRSEMNVSTLELGDSALYLCASSTSGPQETQYFGPGTRLLVL.

CDR3 residues: CSVDTQAYGYTF. The CDR3 coding sequence is TGCAGCGTTGACACACAGGCGTATGGCTACACCTTC. The chain joins TRBV29-1 to TRBJ1-2; tentatively, D is TRBD1 (5 bases). This CDR3 spans 12 amino acids. The ends were cut back, 3 bases at V and 5 bases at J, with 10 bases in the middle. Germline V gene lookup returns CDR1 SQVTM and CDR2 ANQGSEA. Full variable domain (remainder filled in from reference TRBV29-1 and TRBJ1-2): SAVISQKPSRDICQRGTSLTIQCQVDSQVTMMFWYRQQPGQSLTLIATANQGSEATYESGFVIDKFPISRPNLTFSTLTVSNMSPEDSSIYLCSVDTQAYGYTFGSGTRLTVV.

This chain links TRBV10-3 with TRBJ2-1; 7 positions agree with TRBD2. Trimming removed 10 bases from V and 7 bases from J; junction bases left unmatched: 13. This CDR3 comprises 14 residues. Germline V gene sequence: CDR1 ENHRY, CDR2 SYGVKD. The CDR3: CATRWAGEGNEQFF. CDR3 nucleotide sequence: TGTGCCACACGCTGGGCGGGAGAGGGTAATGAGCAGTTCTTC.

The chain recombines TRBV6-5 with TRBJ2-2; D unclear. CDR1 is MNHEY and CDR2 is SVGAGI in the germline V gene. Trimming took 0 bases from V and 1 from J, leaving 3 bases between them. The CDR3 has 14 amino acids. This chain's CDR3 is CASSYSRNTGELFF. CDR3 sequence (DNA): TGTGCCAGCAGTTACTCGAGGAACACCGGGGAGCTGTTTTTT.

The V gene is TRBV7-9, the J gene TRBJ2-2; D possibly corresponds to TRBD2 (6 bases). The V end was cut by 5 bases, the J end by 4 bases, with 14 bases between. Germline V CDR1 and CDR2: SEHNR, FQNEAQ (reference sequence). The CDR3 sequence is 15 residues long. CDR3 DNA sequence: TGTGCCAGCAGCCCCCAAGGAGGGCTCACCGGGGAGCTGTTTTTT. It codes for CASSPQGGLTGELFF.

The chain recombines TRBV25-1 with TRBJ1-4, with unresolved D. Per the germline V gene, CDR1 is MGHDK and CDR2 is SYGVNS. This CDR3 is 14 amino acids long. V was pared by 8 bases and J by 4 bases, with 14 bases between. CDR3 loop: CASGQTAFNEKLFF. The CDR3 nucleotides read TGTGCCAGCGGGCAAACCGCGTTTAATGAAAAACTGTTTTTT. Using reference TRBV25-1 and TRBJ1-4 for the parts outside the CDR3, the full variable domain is EADIYQTPRYLVIGTGKKITLECSQTMGHDKMYWYQQDPGMELHLIHYSYGVNSTEKGDLSSESTVSRIRTEHFPLTLESARPSHTSQYLCASGQTAFNEKLFFGSGTQLSVL.

The CDR3 sequence is CASSLVSGRAAGELFF. CDR3 nucleotides: TGTGCCAGCAGCTTAGTGAGCGGGAGGGCCGCCGGGGAGCTGTTTTTT. The V call is TRBV7-3, the J call TRBJ2-2; 10 positions match TRBD2. Germline-derived CDR1 and CDR2 are SGHTA and FQGTGA. The CDR3 length is 16 residues. The V gene end was trimmed by 2 bases and the J gene end by 6 bases; junction bases not matched to a gene: 6.

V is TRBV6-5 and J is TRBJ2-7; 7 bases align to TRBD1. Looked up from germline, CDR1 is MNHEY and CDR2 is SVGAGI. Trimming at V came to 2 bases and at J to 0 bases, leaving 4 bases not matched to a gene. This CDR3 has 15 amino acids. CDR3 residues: CASSYGQVLSYEQYF. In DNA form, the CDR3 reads TGTGCCAGCAGTTACGGACAGGTCCTCTCCTACGAGCAGTACTTC.

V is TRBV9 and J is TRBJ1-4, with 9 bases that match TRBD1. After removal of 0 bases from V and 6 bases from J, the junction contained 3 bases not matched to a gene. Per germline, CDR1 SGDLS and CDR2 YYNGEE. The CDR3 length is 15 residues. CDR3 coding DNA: TGTGCCAGCAGCGTAGGGACAGGGGACTATGAAAAACTGTTTTTT. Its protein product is CASSVGTGDYEKLFF.

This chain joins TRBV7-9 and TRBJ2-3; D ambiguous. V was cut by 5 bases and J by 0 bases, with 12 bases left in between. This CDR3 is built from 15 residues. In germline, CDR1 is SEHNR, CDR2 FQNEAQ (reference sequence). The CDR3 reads CASSPAWPSTDTQYF. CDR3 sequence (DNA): TGTGCCAGCAGCCCCGCATGGCCTAGCACAGATACGCAGTATTTT. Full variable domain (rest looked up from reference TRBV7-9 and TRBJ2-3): DTGVSQNPRHKITKRGQNVTFRCDPISEHNRLYWYRQTLGQGPEFLTYFQNEAQLEKSRLLSDRFSAERPKGSFSTLEIQRTEQGDSAMYLCASSPAWPSTDTQYFGPGTRLTVL.

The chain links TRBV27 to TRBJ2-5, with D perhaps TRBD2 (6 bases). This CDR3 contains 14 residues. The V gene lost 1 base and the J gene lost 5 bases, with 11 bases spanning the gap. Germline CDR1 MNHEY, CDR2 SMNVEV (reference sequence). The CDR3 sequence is CASSLFGGGETQYF. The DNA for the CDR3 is TGTGCCAGCAGTTTATTCGGGGGAGGCGAGACCCAGTACTTC.